The next 14 T cell receptor beta chains were all read from a single sample in a study of cytomegalovirus exposure and HLA in healthy donors. Primers included in the PCR were 60 Vbeta and 13 Jbeta primers. The assay was immunoSEQ multiplex PCR, and TCRdb's table has in-frame clones only and misses some. The top ten clones hold 4.9% of a sample with fewer than 200,000 clones, roughly 80% of them seen once. The sequenced material came from PBMCs. The receptors were sampled from a male donor in good health and CMV-seronegative.

The rearrangement uses TRBV5-1 and TRBJ2-5; 7 nucleotides match TRBD2. After removal of 0 bases from V and 7 bases from J, the junction contained 3 bases not matched to a gene. There are 13 residues in the CDR3. Germline lookup yields CDR1 SGHRS and CDR2 YFSETQ. CDR3 bases: TGCGCCAGCAGCTTGGGACCTAGCGGGACCCAGTACTTC. Its protein is CASSLGPSGTQYF.

CDR3 amino acids: CASSRDSSNYGYTF. CDR3 nucleotides: TGCGCCAGCAGCCGGGACAGTTCTAACTATGGCTACACCTTC. The rearrangement uses TRBV4-3 and TRBJ1-2; 7 nucleotides line up with TRBD1. V shed 4 bases, J shed 0 bases, and the junction held 2 bases outside the gene matches. The CDR3 has 14 residues. Germline V lookup: CDR1 LGHNA, CDR2 YSLEER.

This clone was seen once. CDR3 amino acids: CASSEAWAGQETQYF. DNA of the CDR3: TGTGCCAGCAGTGAAGCCTGGGCTGGACAAGAGACCCAGTACTTC. V is TRBV6-1 and J is TRBJ2-5; D unclear. Germline CDR1 reads MNHNS; CDR2 reads SASEGT. The V end was cut by 0 bases, the J end by 2 bases, with 10 bases between. The CDR3 contains 15 residues.

This chain links TRBV19 with TRBJ2-2; TRBD1 agrees at 8 bases. The CDR3 length is 15 residues. The germline V gene encodes CDR1 LNHDA and CDR2 SQIVND (reference sequence). V shed 3 bases and J 3 bases; nucleotides not matched to a gene: 3. The CDR3 loop reads CASSIYRGDTGELFF. CDR3 nucleotide sequence: TGTGCCAGTAGTATCTACAGGGGGGACACCGGGGAGCTGTTTTTT.

The genes are TRBV6-5 and TRBJ2-7; weak D call: TRBD1 (6 bases). CDR3 size: 13 residues. Germline lookup yields CDR1 MNHEY and CDR2 SVGAGI. The V end was cut by 5 bases, the J end by 3 bases, with 11 bases between. Written as DNA, the CDR3 is TGTGCCAGCAGTGGGGTCAGGGGCTACGAGCAGTACTTC. It specifies CASSGVRGYEQYF.

V is TRBV9 and J is TRBJ1-1, with TRBD1 matching 8 bases. This CDR3 spans 15 amino acids. Germline loops: CDR1 SGDLS, CDR2 YYNGEE. Trimming took 5 bases from V and 4 from J; bases not matched to a gene: 10. CDR3 in DNA: TGTGCCAGCAGACCGTCGACAGGGGTTTTCACTGAAGCTTTCTTT. Encoded protein: CASRPSTGVFTEAFF.

The V call is TRBV12-5, the J call TRBJ2-2, with 7 bases lining up with TRBD1. CDR3 size: 16 residues. The trim removed 1 base at V and 3 bases at J, leaving 5 bases unmatched. CDR1 LGHNT and CDR2 FRNRAP come from the germline V gene. The CDR3 is CASGLERDSYTGELFF. In DNA form, the CDR3 reads TGTGCTAGTGGTTTGGAACGGGACAGTTACACCGGGGAGCTGTTTTTT.

The chain recombines TRBV9 with TRBJ2-5; maybe TRBD2 (6 bases). The V end lost 4 bases, the J end lost 2 bases, and 6 bases lay between the germline ends. Germline V gene lookup returns CDR1 SGDLS and CDR2 YYNGEE. The length of the CDR3 is 12 residues. The CDR3 nucleotides read TGTGCCAGCAGCCGGGGGCAAGAGACCCAGTACTTC. Residues: CASSRGQETQYF.

Regarding this clone: Germline is not matched at one junction end, which may reflect a read error. The V and J genes are TRBV6-1 and TRBJ2-7, with 8 bases identical to TRBD1. Germline V CDR1 and CDR2: MNHNS, SASEGT. The CDR3 is 14 amino acids. CDR3 amino acids: CASREGTGTYEQYF. CDR3 nucleotide sequence: TGTGCCAGCAGGGAAGGGACAGGTACCTACGAGCAGTACTTC.

The chain recombines TRBV7-8 with TRBJ2-2, with a possible D match to TRBD1 (6 bases). CDR3 length: 15 amino acids. V dropped 6 bases and J dropped 4 bases, with 15 bases sitting between them. Germline V gene sequence: CDR1 SGHVS, CDR2 FQNEAQ. Written as DNA, the CDR3 is TGTGCCAGCAGGACCGGACAGATTACCACCGGGGAGCTGTTTTTT. This translates into CASRTGQITTGELFF.

The table lists this clone with a few counts. The chain links TRBV5-6 to TRBJ2-7; perhaps TRBD2 as D (6 bases). V was cut by 4 bases and J by 2 bases, with 16 bases left in between. Germline-derived CDR1 and CDR2 are SGHDT and YYEEEE. CDR3 length: 15 amino acids. This CDR3 is CASSLGTAKAYEQYF. As DNA, the CDR3 is TGTGCCAGCAGCCTAGGGACTGCCAAGGCCTACGAGCAGTACTTC.

This clone was counted once. The chain carries TRBV6-1 and TRBJ2-1; D possibly corresponds to TRBD2 (6 bases). This CDR3 comprises 12 residues. Trimming removed 5 bases from V and 10 bases from J, with 12 bases in between. From germline, CDR1 is MNHNS and CDR2 SASEGT. The CDR3 region is CASSSTAGEQFF. CDR3 DNA: TGTGCCAGCAGTTCCACAGCGGGCGAGCAGTTCTTC.

V usage is TRBV2 and J usage is TRBJ1-5, with TRBD1 identical over 7 bases. Germline CDR1 and CDR2: SNHLY and FYNNEI. The CDR3 length is 14 residues. The V segment lost 6 bases and the J segment 0 bases; nucleotides outside the gene matches: 2. CDR3 amino acids: CASRGDSSNQPQHF. DNA for the CDR3: TGTGCCAGCAGGGGGGACAGTAGCAATCAGCCCCAGCATTTT.

The gene calls are TRBV7-8 and TRBJ2-7, with D perhaps matching TRBD2 (5 bases). Germline CDR1 is SGHVS and CDR2 is FQNEAQ. Trimming took off 5 bases at V and 4 bases at J, with 12 bases between the two ends. The CDR3 runs 13 residues. As DNA, the CDR3 is TGTGCCAGCAGCCAACCTGGACTTTACGAGCAGTACTTC. Translating it yields CASSQPGLYEQYF.